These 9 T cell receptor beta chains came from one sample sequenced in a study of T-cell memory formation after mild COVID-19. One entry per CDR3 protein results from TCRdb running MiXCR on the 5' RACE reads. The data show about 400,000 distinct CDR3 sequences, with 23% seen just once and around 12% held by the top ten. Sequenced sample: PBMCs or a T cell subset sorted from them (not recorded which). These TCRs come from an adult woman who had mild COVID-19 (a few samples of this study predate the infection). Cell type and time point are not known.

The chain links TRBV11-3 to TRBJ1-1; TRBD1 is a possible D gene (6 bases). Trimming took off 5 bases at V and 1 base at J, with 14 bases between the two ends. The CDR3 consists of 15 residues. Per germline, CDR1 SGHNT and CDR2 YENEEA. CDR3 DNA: TGTGCCAGCAGCACCAAGGGACACGAGAACACTGAAGCTTTCTTT. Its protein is CASSTKGHENTEAFF. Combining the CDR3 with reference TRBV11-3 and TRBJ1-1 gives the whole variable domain EAGVVQSPRYKIIEKKQPVAFWCNPISGHNTLYWYLQNLGQGPELLIRYENEEAVDDSQLPKDRFSAERLKGVDSTLKIQPAELGDSAVYLCASSTKGHENTEAFFGQGTRLTVV.

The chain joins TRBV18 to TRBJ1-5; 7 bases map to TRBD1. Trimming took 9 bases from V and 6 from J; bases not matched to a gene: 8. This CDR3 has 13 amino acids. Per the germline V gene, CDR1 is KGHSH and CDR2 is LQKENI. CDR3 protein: CASRDSLGQPQHF. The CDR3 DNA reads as TGTGCCAGTCGGGACAGTTTGGGTCAGCCCCAGCATTTT.

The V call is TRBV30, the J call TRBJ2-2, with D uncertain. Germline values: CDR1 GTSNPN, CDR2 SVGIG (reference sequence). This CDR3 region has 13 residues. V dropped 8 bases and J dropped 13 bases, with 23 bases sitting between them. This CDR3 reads CAGTGWMPPVLFF. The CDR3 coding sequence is TGTGCCGGAACCGGGTGGATGCCCCCCGTGCTGTTTTTT.

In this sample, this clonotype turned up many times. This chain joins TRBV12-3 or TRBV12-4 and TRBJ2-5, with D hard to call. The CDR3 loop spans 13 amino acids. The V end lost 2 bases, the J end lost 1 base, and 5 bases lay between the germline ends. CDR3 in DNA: TGTGCCAGCAGTTTAAAGGGCCAAGAGACCCAGTACTTC. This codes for CASSLKGQETQYF.

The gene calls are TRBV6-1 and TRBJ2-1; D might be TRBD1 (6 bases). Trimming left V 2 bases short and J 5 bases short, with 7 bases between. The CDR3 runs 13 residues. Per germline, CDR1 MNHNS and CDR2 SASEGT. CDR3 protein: CASSERDNNEQFF. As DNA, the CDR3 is TGTGCCAGCAGTGAACGGGACAACAATGAGCAGTTCTTC.

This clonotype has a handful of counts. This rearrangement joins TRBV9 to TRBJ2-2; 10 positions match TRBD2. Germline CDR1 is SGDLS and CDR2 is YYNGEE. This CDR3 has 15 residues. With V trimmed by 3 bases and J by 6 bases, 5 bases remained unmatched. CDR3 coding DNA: TGTGCCAGCAGCGGTGGGACTAGCGAGTCCGGGGAGCTGTTTTTT. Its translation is CASSGGTSESGELFF. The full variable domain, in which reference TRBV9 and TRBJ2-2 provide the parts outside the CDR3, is DSGVTQTPKHLITATGQRVTLRCSPRSGDLSVYWYQQSLDQGLQFLIQYYNGEERAKGNILERFSAQQFPDLHSELNLSSLELGDSALYFCASSGGTSESGELFFGEGSRLTVL.

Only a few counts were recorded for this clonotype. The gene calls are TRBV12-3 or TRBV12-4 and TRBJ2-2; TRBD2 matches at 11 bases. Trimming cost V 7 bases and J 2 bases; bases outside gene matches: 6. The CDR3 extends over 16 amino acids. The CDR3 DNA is TGTGCCAGCATTCCCGGGACTAGCGGTAACACCGGGGAGCTGTTTTTT. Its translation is CASIPGTSGNTGELFF.

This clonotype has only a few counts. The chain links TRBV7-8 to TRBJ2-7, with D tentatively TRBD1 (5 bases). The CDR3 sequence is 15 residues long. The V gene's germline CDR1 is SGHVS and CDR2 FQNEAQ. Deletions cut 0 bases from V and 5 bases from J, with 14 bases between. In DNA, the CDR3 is TGTGCCAGCAGCTTAGCGGGGAAGGGGCCAAACGAGCAGTACTTC. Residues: CASSLAGKGPNEQYF.

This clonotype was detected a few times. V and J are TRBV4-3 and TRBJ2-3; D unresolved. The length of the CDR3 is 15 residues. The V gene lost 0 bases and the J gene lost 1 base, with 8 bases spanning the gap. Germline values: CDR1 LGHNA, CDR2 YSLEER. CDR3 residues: CASSQEAIGTDTQYF. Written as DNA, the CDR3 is TGCGCCAGCAGCCAAGAGGCTATAGGCACAGATACGCAGTATTTT.